Listed below are T cell receptor beta chains from one sample, sequenced in a study of siplizumab effects on memory and regulatory T cells. TCRdb's copy holds only in-frame clones and misses some; the assay was immunoSEQ multiplex PCR. Among 99,000 or so clones, 93% were seen once, and the ten largest hold approximately 0.6%. The sample was Tregs sorted from blood. These receptors were taken from a human donor in good health. Each CDR3 is given with its conserved first and last residue. Fields, in order: D gene, clone size, J gene, V gene, CDR3 protein, CDR3 DNA. The D gene is left open where the match is weak. Clone size is given for some rows only: seen once, a few or many times, or a class if the clone is expanded.

.,.,TRBJ1-3,TRBV6-1,CASSEEGQGGNTIYF,TGTGCCAGCAGCGAAGAGGGTCAGGGTGGAAACACCATATATTTT
TRBD1,.,TRBJ2-6,TRBV5-1,CASSLGQGAGANVLTF,TGCGCCAGCAGCTTAGGACAGGGTGCTGGGGCCAACGTCCTGACTTTC
.,few,TRBJ1-2,TRBV30,CAWRWGQADGYTF,TGTGCCTGGAGGTGGGGGCAGGCGGATGGCTACACCTTC
.,once,TRBJ1-1,TRBV6-5,CASSYLGAAATEAFF,TGTGCCAGCAGTTACTTAGGGGCTGCAGCCACTGAAGCTTTCTTT
TRBD1,few,TRBJ1-2,TRBV6-6,CASGTASRGYTF,TGTGCCAGCGGGACAGCCTCGCGTGGCTACACCTTC
.,.,TRBJ1-5,TRBV10-3,CATLGGPRGNQPQHF,TGTGCCACCCTGGGGGGACCCAGGGGCAATCAGCCCCAGCATTTT
.,.,TRBJ2-1,TRBV5-5,CASSLERIYNEQFF,TGTGCCAGCAGCTTGGAGAGAATCTACAATGAGCAGTTCTTC
.,.,TRBJ1-3,TRBV5-1,CASSFGSQTSGNTIYF,TGCGCCAGCAGCTTCGGGAGCCAGACTTCTGGAAACACCATATATTTT
TRBD1,.,TRBJ1-3,TRBV9,CASSSRQGEGNTIYF,TGTGCCAGCAGCTCAAGACAGGGGGAGGGAAACACCATATATTTT
.,.,TRBJ2-2,TRBV30,CAWNVAGELFF,TGTGCCTGGAATGTAGCCGGGGAGCTGTTTTTT
.,.,TRBJ1-2,TRBV25-1,CASSEGAGGYTF,TGTGCCAGCAGTGAAGGGGCGGGGGGCTACACCTTC
TRBD1,.,TRBJ1-4,TRBV19,CASKAGGGEKLFF,TGTGCCAGTAAAGCAGGGGGCGGTGAAAAACTGTTTTTT
.,.,TRBJ1-6,TRBV15,CATSIHTNSPLHF,TGTGCCACCAGCATCCATACTAATTCACCCCTCCACTTT
.,once,TRBJ1-2,TRBV2,CASSERRIGDGYTF,TGTGCCAGCAGCGAACGACGTATAGGGGATGGCTACACCTTC
.,once,TRBJ1-2,TRBV6-1,CASSDWERYTF,TGTGCCAGCAGTGATTGGGAGCGCTACACCTTC
.,once,TRBJ2-7,TRBV9,CASSVGAEVGEQYF,TGTGCCAGCAGCGTAGGGGCCGAAGTCGGCGAGCAGTACTTC
.,.,TRBJ1-6,TRBV16,CASSRLSVGDNSPLHF,TGTGCCAGCAGCCGCCTATCGGTGGGAGATAATTCACCCCTCCACTTT
TRBD1,.,TRBJ1-3,TRBV4-1,CASSQAGQGTRNTIYF,TGCGCCAGCAGCCAAGCCGGACAGGGGACCCGAAACACCATATATTTT
.,.,TRBJ1-2,TRBV5-1,CASSLVGIPNYGYTF,TGCGCCAGCAGCTTGGTAGGCATCCCTAACTATGGCTACACCTTC
.,once,TRBJ1-5,TRBV20-1,CSATLEGAQHF,TGCAGTGCTACACTAGAAGGGGCCCAGCATTTT
TRBD1,.,TRBJ2-6,TRBV5-1,CASSFGTGGTGTGANVLTF,TGCGCCAGCAGCTTCGGGACAGGGGGTACAGGTACAGGGGCCAACGTCCTGACTTTC
.,few,TRBJ1-5,TRBV10-1,CAADGGWPQHF,TGCGCCGCGGACGGGGGATGGCCCCAGCATTTT
.,.,TRBJ1-5,TRBV9,CASSASEGRNQPQHF,TGTGCCAGCAGCGCGAGTGAGGGACGGAATCAGCCCCAGCATTTT
TRBD1,.,TRBJ1-6,TRBV6-6,CASSRTWTGVSPLHF,TGTGCCAGCAGTCGAACCTGGACAGGGGTTTCACCCCTCCACTTT
TRBD1,.,TRBJ1-2,TRBV27,CASSSRTGALGRYTF,TGTGCCAGCAGTTCGAGGACAGGGGCTCTCGGACGGTACACCTTC
.,.,TRBJ2-6,TRBV19,CASSRRSGANVLTF,TGTGCCAGTAGTAGAAGGTCTGGGGCCAACGTCCTGACTTTC
TRBD1,.,TRBJ2-1,TRBV6-5,CASSYLGRGLNEQFF,TGTGCCAGCAGTTACCTGGGCAGGGGGCTTAATGAGCAGTTCTTC
.,few,TRBJ1-3,TRBV19,CASSISGNTIYF,TGTGCCAGTAGTATTAGCGGAAACACCATATATTTT
.,.,TRBJ1-1,TRBV30,CAWSPPGPYMNTEAFF,TGTGCCTGGAGCCCTCCGGGACCCTATATGAACACTGAAGCTTTCTTT
TRBD1,.,TRBJ1-1,TRBV7-9,CASSLVATGASEAFF,TGTGCCAGCAGCTTAGTAGCGACAGGGGCTTCTGAAGCTTTCTTT
.,.,TRBJ2-1,TRBV7-9,CASSLVGGLNEQFF,TGTGCCAGCAGCTTAGTGGGCGGCTTAAATGAGCAGTTCTTC
.,.,TRBJ1-1,TRBV6-5,CASSSGRAEAFF,TGTGCCAGCAGTTCAGGGAGAGCTGAAGCTTTCTTT
.,.,TRBJ1-3,TRBV2,CASSLTGTGNTIYF,TGTGCCAGCAGTTTAACAGGGACTGGAAACACCATATATTTT
.,.,TRBJ1-2,TRBV5-1,CASSLGRTNYGYTF,TGCGCCAGCAGCTTGGGAAGGACCAACTATGGCTACACCTTC
.,.,TRBJ2-6,TRBV30,CAWSDPSSGANVLTF,TGTGCCTGGAGTGACCCCAGTTCTGGGGCCAACGTCCTGACTTTC
TRBD1,.,TRBJ2-2,TRBV19,CATPTGSPGGELFF,TGTGCCACCCCGACAGGGAGTCCTGGCGGGGAGCTGTTTTTT
TRBD1,.,TRBJ1-4,TRBV30,CAWRQGQGSEKLFF,TGTGCCTGGAGGCAGGGACAGGGGAGTGAAAAACTGTTTTTT
.,.,TRBJ2-6,TRBV18,CASSPSQGLGAGANVLTF,TGTGCCAGCTCCCCCTCACAGGGATTGGGAGCCGGGGCCAACGTCCTGACTTTC
.,.,TRBJ2-2,TRBV6-6,CASSFTGMDTGELFF,TGTGCCAGCAGTTTCACAGGGATGGACACCGGGGAGCTGTTTTTT
TRBD1,.,TRBJ2-7,TRBV7-2,CASSLDRDSYEQYF,TGTGCCAGCAGCTTGGACAGGGACTCCTACGAGCAGTACTTC
.,.,TRBJ1-2,TRBV29-1,CSVGKGTALYGYTF,TGCAGCGTTGGAAAGGGGACGGCTCTCTATGGCTACACCTTC
TRBD1,.,TRBJ2-4,TRBV6-1,CASRRQGAGNIQYF,TGTGCCAGCAGGAGACAGGGGGCGGGGAACATTCAGTACTTC
.,.,TRBJ1-2,TRBV28,CASSLWQTYGYTF,TGTGCCAGCAGTTTATGGCAGACGTATGGCTACACCTTC
.,.,TRBJ2-2,TRBV4-1,CASSQEGATGELFF,TGCGCCAGCAGCCAAGAAGGGGCCACCGGGGAGCTGTTTTTT
.,.,TRBJ1-4,TRBV2,CASSGQGLTNEKLFF,TGTGCCAGCAGTGGGCAGGGATTGACTAATGAAAAACTGTTTTTT
TRBD1,once,TRBJ2-1,TRBV25-1,CASSSGLLTGGNEQFF,TGTGCCAGCAGTTCTGGATTACTGACAGGGGGGAATGAGCAGTTCTTC
.,.,TRBJ2-3,TRBV5-1,CASSLSRAADTQYF,TGCGCCAGCAGCCTTTCCAGGGCTGCAGATACGCAGTATTTT
.,.,TRBJ1-1,TRBV19,CAGYLNTEAFF,TGTGCCGGCTATCTGAACACTGAAGCTTTCTTT
.,.,TRBJ2-3,TRBV5-1,CASSLGRSTDTQYF,TGCGCCAGCAGCTTGGGACGGAGCACAGATACGCAGTATTTT
.,once,TRBJ2-3,TRBV19,CASSGLGLGTDTQYF,TGTGCCAGTAGTGGGCTAGGCCTCGGCACAGATACGCAGTATTTT
.,once,TRBJ1-6,TRBV6-5,CASSYVVGLGSPLHF,TGTGCCAGCAGTTACGTTGTGGGCCTTGGTTCACCCCTCCACTTT